This T cell receptor beta chain is from a study of T cell repertoires in cytomegalovirus infection. Study background: Indications came from public TCR beta signatures; they pointed to CMV infection and to a matching HLA type.

Notes on this clonotype: Its antigen is undetermined.

Each CDR3 protein gets one entry after TCRdb re-called the reads with MiXCR. The table lists about 740,000 distinct CDR3 sequences, approximately 40% of them singletons. The CDR3 covers 14 residues. In germline, CDR1 is LNHDA, CDR2 SQIVND (reference sequence). V dropped 1 base and J dropped 6 bases, with 12 bases sitting between them. Study outcomes and limitations: There were HLA-C-restricted CMV-specific TCR beta clonotypes dominating the ex vivo response. Summed public TCR beta family frequency identified CMV carriers bearing the relevant HLA.

The chain is built from TRBV19 and TRBJ1-2; D not certain. The sample consisted of PBMCs. The sequence came from a human donor in good health (CMV status not recorded). Some clones in this sample may be carry-over from other donors' samples. The CDR3 coding sequence is TGTGCCAGTAGTATAGGTGGCCTCGTGGATGGCTACACCTTC. It specifies CASSIGGLVDGYTF.